These 22 T cell receptor beta chains came from one sample sequenced in a study of blood T cell repertoires in COVID-19. TCRdb's table, derived via immunoSEQ multiplex PCR, lists solely in-frame clones and lacks some. The sample lists around 300,000 clones; around nine tenths were seen once. The sample was PBMCs or T cells enriched from blood (not recorded which). The source of these receptors is a woman in her fifties or sixties in a cohort exposed to, infected with or recovered from COVID-19 (not recorded which).

The count of this clone is one. This chain joins TRBV4-1 and TRBJ2-5; TRBD2 aligns across 8 bases. This CDR3 is 17 amino acids long. Germline V gene data show CDR1 as MGHRA and CDR2 as YSYEKL. J was trimmed by 4 bases and V by 6 bases; bases with no gene match: 16. CDR3 sequence reads: CASSLFSGRPTPETQYF. As DNA, the CDR3 is TGCGCCAGCAGTCTGTTCAGCGGGAGACCCACTCCAGAGACCCAGTACTTC.

This chain uses TRBV12-5 with TRBJ2-1; 8 bases match TRBD1. V trimming: 2 bases; J trimming: 2 bases; junction bases outside the gene matches: 5. The CDR3 has 16 residues. CDR1 and CDR2 (germline): LGHNT, FRNRAP. The CDR3 is CASGLTQGAAYNEQFF. CDR3 DNA: TGTGCTAGTGGTTTGACGCAGGGGGCTGCCTACAATGAGCAGTTCTTC.

This chain joins TRBV6-2 or TRBV6-3 and TRBJ2-3; no clear D. From germline, CDR1 is MNHEY and CDR2 SVGEGT. The ends were cut back, 5 bases at V and 6 bases at J, with 9 bases in the middle. The CDR3 covers 12 residues. Written as DNA, the CDR3 is TGTGCCAGCAGTCCCACAGTGGATACGCAGTATTTT. It is translated as CASSPTVDTQYF.

This chain links TRBV5-1 with TRBJ1-6, with 11 bases identical to TRBD1. V was clipped by 3 bases and J by 7 bases; unmatched bases: 6. The CDR3 loop spans 16 amino acids. Germline CDR1 SGHRS, CDR2 YFSETQ. CDR3 sequence: CASSSDRGRQNSPLHF. CDR3 sequence (DNA): TGCGCCAGCAGCTCGGACAGGGGGCGTCAGAATTCACCCCTCCACTTT.

The chain's CDR3 is CASSMRDWGSPLHF. The DNA of the CDR3 is TGTGCCAGTAGTATGCGGGATTGGGGCTCACCCCTCCACTTT. V usage is TRBV19 and J usage is TRBJ1-6; tentatively, D is TRBD1 (5 bases). With 3 bases removed from V and 10 bases from J, the gap between germline ends came to 13 bases. Germline-derived CDR1 and CDR2 are LNHDA and SQIVND (reference sequence). CDR3 size: 14 residues. Full variable domain (rest looked up from reference TRBV19 and TRBJ1-6): DGGITQSPKYLFRKEGQNVTLSCEQNLNHDAMYWYRQDPGQGLRLIYYSQIVNDFQKGDIAEGYSVSREKKESFPLTVTSAQKNPTAFYLCASSMRDWGSPLHFGNGTRLTVT.

The chain is built from TRBV6-5 and TRBJ2-7; TRBD1 agrees at 12 bases. Germline trimming cut 7 bases from V and 6 bases from J; bases unmatched to any gene: 4. The CDR3 loop spans 13 amino acids. Germline lookup yields CDR1 MNHEY and CDR2 SVGAGI. DNA of the CDR3: TGTGCCAGCACCAGGGACAGGGGGCGCGAGCAGTACTTC. Amino acids: CASTRDRGREQYF.

The CDR3 region has the DNA TGTGCCAGCTCACCACCAAGGGGGCCGATGAACACTGAAGCTTTCTTT. This translates into CASSPPRGPMNTEAFF. The V gene is TRBV18, the J gene TRBJ1-1, with 7 positions matching TRBD1. Germline V gives CDR1 KGHSH, CDR2 LQKENI. This CDR3 has 16 amino acids. The ends lost 0 bases at V and 0 bases at J; junction bases unmatched: 4.

The chain links TRBV7-8 to TRBJ1-6; 8 nucleotides agree with TRBD1. The CDR3 is 14 residues long. With 3 bases clipped from V and 8 bases from J, the junction kept 3 bases outside the gene matches. Germline loops: CDR1 SGHVS, CDR2 FQNEAQ. The CDR3 DNA reads as TGTGCCAGCAGCTTTCAGGGGGCCGATTCACCCCTCCACTTT. Translating gives CASSFQGADSPLHF.

The V and J genes are TRBV28 and TRBJ2-7; the match to TRBD2 covers 10 bases. J gave up 4 bases and V 2 bases, and 5 bases lay outside the gene matches. This CDR3 is 15 amino acids long. Per germline, CDR1 MDHEN and CDR2 SYDVKM. CDR3 sequence reads: CASSLLAGELYEQYF. The CDR3 bases are TGTGCCAGCAGTTTACTAGCGGGAGAGTTATACGAGCAGTACTTC.

This chain uses TRBV27 with TRBJ2-5; possibly TRBD1 for D (5 bases). CDR1 and CDR2 from the germline V gene are MNHEY and SMNVEV (reference sequence). The CDR3 has 17 amino acids. V dropped 3 bases and J dropped 1 base, with 18 bases sitting between them. CDR3 nucleotides: TGTGCCAGCAGTTTTAAGGGGAACAGAAATTTCCAAGAGACCCAGTACTTC. Translation: CASSFKGNRNFQETQYF.

The chain combines TRBV4-3 with TRBJ2-5, with D unclear. The CDR3 spans 13 residues. CDR1 and CDR2 from the germline V gene are LGHNA and YSLEER. V was shortened by 2 bases and J by 5 bases, with 9 bases between the two germline ends. As DNA, the CDR3 is TGCGCCAGCAGCCAACGGTCCTGGGAGACCCAGTACTTC. It encodes CASSQRSWETQYF.

The CDR3 DNA sequence: TGTGCCAGCAGACCTACCGGGACTTATAATGAGCAGTTCTTC. Translating gives CASRPTGTYNEQFF. The rearrangement links TRBV28 to TRBJ2-1; tentatively, D is TRBD2 (6 bases). Germline V lookup: CDR1 MDHEN, CDR2 SYDVKM. The CDR3 runs 14 residues. The V end was cut by 6 bases, the J end by 7 bases, with 16 bases between.

The count of this clone is one. The chain has TRBV4-1 and TRBJ2-7; TRBD2 matches 8 bases. The V segment lost 3 bases and the J segment 3 bases; nucleotides outside the gene matches: 4. Germline V gene sequence: CDR1 MGHRA, CDR2 YSYEKL. The CDR3 has 14 amino acids. CDR3 loop: CASSHTGTSYEQYF. The CDR3 DNA is TGCGCCAGCAGCCATACCGGGACTAGCTACGAGCAGTACTTC.

The chain recombines TRBV2 with TRBJ2-5; 9 positions match TRBD1. CDR1 is SNHLY, CDR2 FYNNEI, per germline. This CDR3 has 15 amino acids. Losses at the gene ends were 2 bases for V and 6 bases for J; bases not matched to a gene: 7. The CDR3 DNA reads as TGTGCCAGCAGTGAATTCCATGGGACAGGGCAGACCCAGTACTTC. This codes for CASSEFHGTGQTQYF.

The chain recombines TRBV30 with TRBJ2-1, with 15 bases aligning to TRBD2. This CDR3 comprises 19 residues. Germline CDR1 is GTSNPN and CDR2 is SVGIG (reference sequence). This CDR3 reads CAWQGLAGGNPSSYNEQFF. The CDR3 DNA sequence: TGTGCGTGGCAGGGACTAGCGGGAGGCAACCCTAGCTCCTACAATGAGCAGTTCTTC.

V is TRBV7-3 and J is TRBJ2-1, with TRBD2 matching over 8 bases. Looked up from germline, CDR1 is SGHTA and CDR2 is FQGTGA. The CDR3 contains 14 residues. With 6 bases clipped from V and 8 bases from J, the junction kept 9 bases outside the gene matches. CDR3 sequence reads: CASRAGLGADEQFF. The CDR3 DNA follows: TGTGCCAGCAGGGCGGGACTAGGGGCGGATGAGCAGTTCTTC.

V usage is TRBV24-1 and J usage is TRBJ2-3, with D perhaps TRBD1 (5 bases). The CDR3 has 18 amino acids. Trimming removed 3 bases from V and 7 bases from J, with 25 bases in between. Germline V CDR1 and CDR2: KGHDR, SFDVKD. The CDR3 region has the DNA TGTGCCACCAGTGATGCGCCCGGAAGGACATCTAAGGTGCATACGCAGTATTTT. This codes for CATSDAPGRTSKVHTQYF.

The rearrangement links TRBV13 to TRBJ2-1; 7 bases fit TRBD2. The CDR3 runs to 16 residues. Germline V gene data show CDR1 as PRHDT and CDR2 as FYEKMQ (reference sequence). Unmatched junction bases numbered 13, after V lost 4 bases and J lost 7 bases. The CDR3 nucleotides are TGTGCCAGCAGCTCTGGGCGGGGGATAGGCGGGAATGAGCAGTTCTTC. As protein: CASSSGRGIGGNEQFF.

V gene TRBV28 combines with J gene TRBJ1-2, with D perhaps matching TRBD1 (6 bases). The germline CDR1 and CDR2 sequences are MDHEN and SYDVKM. The CDR3 covers 14 residues. V lost 1 base, J lost 2 bases, and 8 bases lay in between. The CDR3, as DNA: TGTGCCAGCAGTTTATATCAGGGGAACTATGGCTACACCTTC. As protein: CASSLYQGNYGYTF.

V gene TRBV7-2 combines with J gene TRBJ1-2; TRBD1 matches at 7 bases. The CDR3 length is 14 residues. J was trimmed by 6 bases and V by 1 base; bases with no gene match: 5. Germline CDR1 SGHTA, CDR2 FQGNSA. DNA of the CDR3: TGTGCCAGCAGCTTAGTTAAAGGGGGCAATGGCTACACCTTC. Encoded protein: CASSLVKGGNGYTF.

This chain joins TRBV7-3 and TRBJ2-1; 7 bases are shared with TRBD2. The CDR3 is made up of 16 amino acids. CDR1 and CDR2 from the germline V gene are SGHTA and FQGTGA. Trimming took 6 bases from V and 0 from J; bases not matched to a gene: 8. The CDR3 spells CASSSTGGSSYNEQFF. The CDR3 DNA reads TGTGCCAGCAGTTCAACCGGCGGGAGCTCCTACAATGAGCAGTTCTTC.

V and J are TRBV18 and TRBJ2-5; D is unclear. V lost 5 bases, J lost 4 bases, and 14 bases lay in between. The CDR3 consists of 14 residues. The germline V gene has CDR1 KGHSH and CDR2 LQKENI. Here the CDR3 reads CASSSTGSGETQYF. The CDR3 bases are TGTGCCAGCTCAAGTACTGGCTCGGGAGAGACCCAGTACTTC. Full variable domain (rest looked up from reference TRBV18 and TRBJ2-5): NAGVMQNPRHLVRRRGQEARLRCSPMKGHSHVYWYRQLPEEGLKFMVYLQKENIIDESGMPKERFSAEFPKEGPSILRIQQVVRGDSAAYFCASSSTGSGETQYFGPGTRLLVL.